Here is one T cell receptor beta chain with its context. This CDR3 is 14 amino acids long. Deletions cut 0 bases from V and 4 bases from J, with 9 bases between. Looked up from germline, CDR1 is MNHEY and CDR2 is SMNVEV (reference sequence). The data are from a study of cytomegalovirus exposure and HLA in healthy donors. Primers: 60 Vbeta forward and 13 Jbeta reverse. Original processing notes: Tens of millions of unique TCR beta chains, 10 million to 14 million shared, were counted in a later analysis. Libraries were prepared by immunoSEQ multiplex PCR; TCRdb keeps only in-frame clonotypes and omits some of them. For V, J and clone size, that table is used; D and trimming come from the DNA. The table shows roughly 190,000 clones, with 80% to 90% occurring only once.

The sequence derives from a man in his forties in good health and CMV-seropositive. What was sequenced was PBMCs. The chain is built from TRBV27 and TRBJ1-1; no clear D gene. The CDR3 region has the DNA TGTGCCAGCAGTTTATCGGGCTGGCCCACTGAAGCTTTCTTT. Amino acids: CASSLSGWPTEAFF.